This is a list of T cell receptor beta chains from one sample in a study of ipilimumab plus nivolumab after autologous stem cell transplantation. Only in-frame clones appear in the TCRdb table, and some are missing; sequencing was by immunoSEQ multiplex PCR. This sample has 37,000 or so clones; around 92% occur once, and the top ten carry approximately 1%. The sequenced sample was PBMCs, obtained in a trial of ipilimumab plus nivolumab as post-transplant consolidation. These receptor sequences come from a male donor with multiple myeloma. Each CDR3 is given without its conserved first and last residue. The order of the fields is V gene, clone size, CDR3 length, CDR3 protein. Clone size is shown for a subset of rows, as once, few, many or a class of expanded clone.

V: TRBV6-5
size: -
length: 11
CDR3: ASSYSTDNEQF

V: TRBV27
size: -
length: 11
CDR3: ASRGLPPYEQY

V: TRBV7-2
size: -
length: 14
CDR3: ASSSGRSSGSNEQF

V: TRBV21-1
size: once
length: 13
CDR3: ASSPRTGRGTEAF

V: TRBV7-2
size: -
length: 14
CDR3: ASSASYGQPQETQY

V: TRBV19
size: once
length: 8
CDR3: ASPRGAQY

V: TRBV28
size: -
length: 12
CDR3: ASGPGLAIYEQY

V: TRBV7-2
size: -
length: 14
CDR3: ASSLMPFSGQETQY

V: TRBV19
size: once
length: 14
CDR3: ATRSTSGYSYNEQF

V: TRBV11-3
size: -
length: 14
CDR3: ASSSGRGGFAGELF

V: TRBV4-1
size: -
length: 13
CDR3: ASRRGPTKNYGYT

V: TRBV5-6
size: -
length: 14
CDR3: ASSYGGRGIDTEAF

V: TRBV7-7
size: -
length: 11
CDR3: ASSRDRDTEAF

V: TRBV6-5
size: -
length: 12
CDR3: ASRMVIGGYGYT

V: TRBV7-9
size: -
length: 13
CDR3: ASSTQQGSSYEQY

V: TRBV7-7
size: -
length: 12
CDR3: ASSYTGGSGELF

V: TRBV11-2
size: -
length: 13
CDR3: ASSKRRGSGNTIY

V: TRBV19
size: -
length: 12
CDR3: ASSLTGARNEQF

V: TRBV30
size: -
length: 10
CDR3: AWSVRADTQY

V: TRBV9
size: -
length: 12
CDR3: ASSVSSGLREQF

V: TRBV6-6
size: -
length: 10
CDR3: ASRDSTYEQY

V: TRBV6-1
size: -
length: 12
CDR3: ASRKGWEKETQY

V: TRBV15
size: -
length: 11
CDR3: ATSRGSGAAQY

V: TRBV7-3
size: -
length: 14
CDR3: ASSSGAGGRTDTQY

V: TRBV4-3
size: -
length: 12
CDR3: ASSQGQRDSEQY

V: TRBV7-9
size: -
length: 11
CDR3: ASSLGWTEKLF

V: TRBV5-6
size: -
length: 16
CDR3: ASSLPLAAAPAVGTQY

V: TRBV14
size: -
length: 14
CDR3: ASSQWGLAATDTQY